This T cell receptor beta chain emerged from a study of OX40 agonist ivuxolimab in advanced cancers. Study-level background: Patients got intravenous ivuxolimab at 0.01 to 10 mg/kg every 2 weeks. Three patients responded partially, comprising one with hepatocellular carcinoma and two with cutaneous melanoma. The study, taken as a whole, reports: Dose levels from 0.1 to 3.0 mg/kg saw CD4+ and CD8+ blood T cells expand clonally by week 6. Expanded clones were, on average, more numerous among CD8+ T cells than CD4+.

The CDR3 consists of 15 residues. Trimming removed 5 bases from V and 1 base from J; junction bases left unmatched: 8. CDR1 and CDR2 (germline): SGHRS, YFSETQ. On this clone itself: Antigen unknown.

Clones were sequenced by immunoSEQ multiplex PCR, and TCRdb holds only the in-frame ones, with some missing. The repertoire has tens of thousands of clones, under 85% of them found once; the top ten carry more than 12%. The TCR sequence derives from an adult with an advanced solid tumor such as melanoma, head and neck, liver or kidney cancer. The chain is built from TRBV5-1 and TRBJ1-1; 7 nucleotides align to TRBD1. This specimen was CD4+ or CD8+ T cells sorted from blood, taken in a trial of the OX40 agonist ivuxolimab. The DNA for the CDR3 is TGCGCCAGCAGACTACAGGGGCCGCGGAACACTGAAGCTTTCTTT. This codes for CASRLQGPRNTEAFF.